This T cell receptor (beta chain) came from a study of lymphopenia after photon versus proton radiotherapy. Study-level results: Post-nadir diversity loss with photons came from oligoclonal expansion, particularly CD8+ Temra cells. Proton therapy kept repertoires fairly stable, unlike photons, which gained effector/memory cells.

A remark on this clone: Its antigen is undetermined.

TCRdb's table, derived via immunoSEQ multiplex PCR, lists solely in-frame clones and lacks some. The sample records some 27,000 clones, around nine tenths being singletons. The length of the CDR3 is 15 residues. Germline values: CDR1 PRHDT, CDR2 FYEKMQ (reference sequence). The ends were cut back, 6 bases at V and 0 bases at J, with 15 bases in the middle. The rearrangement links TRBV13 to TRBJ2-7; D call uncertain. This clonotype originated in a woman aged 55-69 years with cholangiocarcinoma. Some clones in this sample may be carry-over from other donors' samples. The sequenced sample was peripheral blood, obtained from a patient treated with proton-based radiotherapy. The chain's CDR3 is CASRIKGDRSYEQYF. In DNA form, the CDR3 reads TGTGCCAGCAGAATAAAAGGAGACCGCTCCTACGAGCAGTACTTC.